A selection of T cell receptor beta chains follows, all from one sample in a study of blood T cell repertoires in COVID-19. TCRdb's copy holds only in-frame clones and misses some; the assay was immunoSEQ multiplex PCR. The table shows about 190,000 clones, with more than 60% occurring only once. Sequencing was done on a sample of peripheral blood. Source of these receptors: a man in his fifties or sixties who had recovered from COVID-19. Both conserved end residues are part of each CDR3. The D gene is left open where the match is weak. Clone sizes are given selectively: once, few, many, or a class where the clone is expanded.

>TRBD1|.|TRBV4-2|TRBJ2-6|16
TGTGCCAGCAGCCAAGATCCAGGGGGTGGGGCCAACGTCCTGACTTTC
CASSQDPGGGANVLTF
>TRBD1|.|TRBV5-4|TRBJ2-3|17
TGTGCCAGCAGCCCTGTGTCCGGGACAGGGTGGAAAGATACGCAGTATTTT
CASSPVSGTGWKDTQYF
>TRBD1|.|TRBV7-2|TRBJ1-4|14
TGTGCCAGCAGCCGTCGGCAGGGGGGCGAAAAACTGTTTTTT
CASSRRQGGEKLFF
>TRBD2|.|TRBV3-1/TRBV3-2|TRBJ2-1|22
TGTGCCAGCAGCCAAGAAGTGGTGGGGGTCGGGACTAGCGGGTCCCCGCGGGATGAGCAGTTCTTC
CASSQEVVGVGTSGSPRDEQFF
>.|.|TRBV7-9|TRBJ1-1|13
TGTGCCAGCAGCCCACAGATAAACACTGAAGCTTTCTTT
CASSPQINTEAFF
>.|few|TRBV27|TRBJ2-3|14
TGTGCCAGCAGTTTATCGCGGAACACAGATACGCAGTATTTT
CASSLSRNTDTQYF
>TRBD1|.|TRBV2|TRBJ1-5|14
TGTGCCAGCAGGCCGGACAGGGGAAATCAGCCCCAGCATTTT
CASRPDRGNQPQHF
>.|.|TRBV21-1|TRBJ2-1|16
TGTGCCAGCAGCAAAGGATGTGGGGCCCACTACAATGAGCAGTTCTTC
CASSKGCGAHYNEQFF
>.|.|TRBV9|TRBJ2-7|16
TGTGCCAGCCCCAAGAGCGATAGCGGACCTTCCTACGAGCAGTACTTC
CASPKSDSGPSYEQYF
>.|.|TRBV7-3|TRBJ2-3|13
TGTGCCAGCAGCTCTCAAGCTACAGATACGCAGTATTTT
CASSSQATDTQYF
>.|.|TRBV7-9|TRBJ2-7|14
TGTGCCAGCAGCTTTATGGTAGCCTCCTACGAGCAGTACTTC
CASSFMVASYEQYF
>TRBD1|once|TRBV28|TRBJ1-5|17
TGTGCCAGCAGGGGCGGGACAGGGGTCGGGAGCAATCAGCCCCAGCATTTT
CASRGGTGVGSNQPQHF
>.|many|TRBV15|TRBJ1-2|14
TGTGCCACCAGCAGAGATACAACCAACTATGGCTACACCTTC
CATSRDTTNYGYTF
>.|.|TRBV20-1|TRBJ2-7|13
TGCAGTGCTAGTCCTAGATCCAACCACGAGCAGTACTTC
CSASPRSNHEQYF
>.|.|TRBV6-5|TRBJ2-5|13
TGTGCCAGCAGCAGGCTTATCCAAGAGACCCAGTACTTC
CASSRLIQETQYF
>TRBD1|.|TRBV12-5|TRBJ2-5|15
TGTGCTAGTGGTTTGGGACAGGGGAGTGGAGAGACCCAGTACTTC
CASGLGQGSGETQYF
>TRBD1|.|TRBV7-7|TRBJ2-1|13
TGTGCCAGCAGCTACGACAGGGACGATGAGCAGTTCTTC
CASSYDRDDEQFF
>.|.|TRBV25-1|TRBJ2-5|11
TGTGCCAGCTCAGCGTCAGAGACCCAGTACTTC
CASSASETQYF